This entry describes one T cell receptor beta chain. This sample stems from a study of blood T cell repertoires in COVID-19. Libraries were prepared by immunoSEQ multiplex PCR; TCRdb keeps only in-frame clonotypes and omits some of them. The table lists under 200,000 clones, approximately 85% of them singletons. CDR3 length: 15 residues. The trim removed 1 base at V and 4 bases at J, leaving 6 bases unmatched. Germline V gene data show CDR1 as SGHTA and CDR2 as FQGNSA. The sequence was collected from a woman older than 75 with acute or convalescent COVID-19. V and J are TRBV7-2 and TRBJ1-2; TRBD1 matches at 7 bases. The sample taken for sequencing was peripheral blood. CDR3 sequence: CASSLEGAGIYGYTF. The CDR3 nucleotides are TGTGCCAGCAGCTTAGAGGGGGCAGGGATCTATGGCTACACCTTC.